This is a list of T cell receptor beta chains from one sample in a study of T cell responses to AZD1222 COVID-19 vaccine. The table came from immunoSEQ multiplex PCR; TCRdb's copy has only in-frame clones and leaves some out. The top ten hold 4% to 5.5% of the sample, which has 100,000 to 150,000 clones, about 88% seen once. This material consisted of peripheral blood, taken on day 0 of AZD1222 vaccination. Receptors originate from an adult in good health. Both conserved end residues are part of each CDR3. The D gene is left open where the match is weak. Not all rows give a size; the values are once, few, many and, for expanded clones, a class.

d_call: -; clone_size: -; v_call: TRBV5-8; j_call: TRBJ1-4; cdr3_aa: CASSVGQSYNEKLFF; cdr3_nt: TGTGCCAGCAGCGTCGGACAGTCTTATAATGAAAAACTGTTTTTT
d_call: TRBD1; clone_size: -; v_call: TRBV4-1; j_call: TRBJ1-6; cdr3_aa: CASSLKQGANSPLHF; cdr3_nt: TGCGCCAGCAGCCTCAAGCAGGGGGCGAATTCACCCCTCCACTTT
d_call: -; clone_size: -; v_call: TRBV14; j_call: TRBJ2-3; cdr3_aa: CASSQGVADTQYF; cdr3_nt: TGTGCCAGCAGCCAAGGGGTCGCAGATACGCAGTATTTT
d_call: -; clone_size: -; v_call: TRBV19; j_call: TRBJ1-4; cdr3_aa: CATRDTTNEKLFF; cdr3_nt: TGTGCCACCCGGGACACAACTAATGAAAAACTGTTTTTT
d_call: -; clone_size: -; v_call: TRBV6-4; j_call: TRBJ1-5; cdr3_aa: CASSASGNQPQHF; cdr3_nt: TGTGCCAGCAGTGCATCGGGGAATCAGCCCCAGCATTTT
d_call: -; clone_size: -; v_call: TRBV18; j_call: TRBJ1-5; cdr3_aa: CASSPPPGWNQPQHF; cdr3_nt: TGTGCCAGCTCACCCCCGCCAGGCTGGAATCAGCCCCAGCATTTT
d_call: TRBD1; clone_size: -; v_call: TRBV7-2; j_call: TRBJ2-4; cdr3_aa: CASSQAPGQFIQYF; cdr3_nt: TGTGCCAGCAGCCAGGCCCCGGGACAGTTCATTCAGTACTTC
d_call: -; clone_size: -; v_call: TRBV2; j_call: TRBJ1-1; cdr3_aa: CASRRQMNTEAFF; cdr3_nt: TGTGCCAGCAGACGGCAAATGAACACTGAAGCTTTCTTT
d_call: -; clone_size: -; v_call: TRBV27; j_call: TRBJ2-6; cdr3_aa: CASGPSTGSGANVLTF; cdr3_nt: TGTGCCAGCGGTCCCTCGACGGGCTCTGGGGCCAACGTCCTGACTTTC
d_call: TRBD1; clone_size: -; v_call: TRBV19; j_call: TRBJ1-6; cdr3_aa: CASSAGTADSKPLHF; cdr3_nt: TGTGCCAGTAGTGCCGGGACAGCGGATTCGAAACCCCTCCACTTT
d_call: -; clone_size: -; v_call: TRBV27; j_call: TRBJ1-1; cdr3_aa: CASSLYPEQVEAFF; cdr3_nt: TGTGCCAGCAGTCTATACCCGGAGCAGGTTGAAGCTTTCTTT
d_call: -; clone_size: -; v_call: TRBV18; j_call: TRBJ1-2; cdr3_aa: CASSPPDGTNYGYTF; cdr3_nt: TGTGCCAGCTCACCCCCTGACGGAACCAACTATGGCTACACCTTC
d_call: -; clone_size: -; v_call: TRBV7-9; j_call: TRBJ2-2; cdr3_aa: CASSLAGAVNTGELFF; cdr3_nt: TGTGCCAGCAGCTTGGCCGGGGCGGTGAACACCGGGGAGCTGTTTTTT
d_call: -; clone_size: -; v_call: TRBV5-6; j_call: TRBJ2-5; cdr3_aa: CASSAISGQNQETQYF; cdr3_nt: TGTGCCAGCAGCGCGATTTCCGGGCAAAACCAAGAGACCCAGTACTTC
d_call: -; clone_size: -; v_call: TRBV28; j_call: TRBJ1-5; cdr3_aa: CASSLVEGNQPQHF; cdr3_nt: TGTGCCAGCAGTTTAGTAGAGGGCAATCAGCCCCAGCATTTT
d_call: -; clone_size: once; v_call: TRBV28; j_call: TRBJ2-7; cdr3_aa: CASSHDSSYEQYF; cdr3_nt: TGTGCCAGCAGCCACGACAGTTCCTACGAGCAGTACTTC
d_call: -; clone_size: -; v_call: TRBV4-1; j_call: TRBJ2-4; cdr3_aa: CASTLRKRRDTLAKNIQYF; cdr3_nt: TGCGCCAGCACCCTAAGAAAGAGGAGAGATACCTTAGCCAAAAACATTCAGTACTTC
d_call: TRBD1; clone_size: once; v_call: TRBV27; j_call: TRBJ2-5; cdr3_aa: CASSLFPSGTVQETQYF; cdr3_nt: TGTGCCAGCAGTTTATTCCCCTCCGGGACAGTTCAAGAGACCCAGTACTTC
d_call: TRBD2; clone_size: -; v_call: TRBV5-6; j_call: TRBJ2-7; cdr3_aa: CASSLGSGLAVYEQYF; cdr3_nt: TGTGCCAGCAGCTTGGGTTCGGGACTAGCGGTGTACGAGCAGTACTTC
d_call: TRBD1; clone_size: few; v_call: TRBV4-3; j_call: TRBJ1-3; cdr3_aa: CASSQHTGAGNTIYF; cdr3_nt: TGCGCCAGCAGCCAGCACACAGGGGCCGGAAACACCATATATTTT
d_call: TRBD1; clone_size: -; v_call: TRBV12-5; j_call: TRBJ2-5; cdr3_aa: CASGWRGGQGYQETQYF; cdr3_nt: TGTGCTAGTGGTTGGAGGGGGGGACAGGGATACCAAGAGACCCAGTACTTC
d_call: TRBD2; clone_size: -; v_call: TRBV6-4; j_call: TRBJ2-7; cdr3_aa: CASNGFGLAGVISYEQYF; cdr3_nt: TGTGCCAGCAATGGTTTTGGACTAGCGGGAGTAATTTCCTACGAGCAGTACTTC
d_call: TRBD1; clone_size: -; v_call: TRBV7-2; j_call: TRBJ2-2; cdr3_aa: CASSPKVKGQGTGELFF; cdr3_nt: TGTGCCAGCAGCCCAAAGGTCAAGGGACAGGGGACCGGGGAGCTGTTTTTT
d_call: -; clone_size: -; v_call: TRBV11-3; j_call: TRBJ1-3; cdr3_aa: CASSERQPGRTDTIYF; cdr3_nt: TGTGCCAGCAGTGAGAGACAACCGGGCAGGACTGACACCATATATTTT